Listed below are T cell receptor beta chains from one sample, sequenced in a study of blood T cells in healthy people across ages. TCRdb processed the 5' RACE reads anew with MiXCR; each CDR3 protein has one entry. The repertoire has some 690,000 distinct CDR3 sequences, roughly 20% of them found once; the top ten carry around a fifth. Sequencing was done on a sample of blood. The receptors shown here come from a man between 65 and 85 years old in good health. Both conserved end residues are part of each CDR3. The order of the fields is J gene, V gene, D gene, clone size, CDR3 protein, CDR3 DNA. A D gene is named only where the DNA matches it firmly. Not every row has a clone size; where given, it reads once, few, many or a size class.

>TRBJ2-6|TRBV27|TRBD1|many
CASSLQGAGANVLTF
TGTGCCAGCAGTCTACAGGGGGCTGGGGCCAACGTCCTGACTTTC
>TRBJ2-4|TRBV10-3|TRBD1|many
CAISRDRGESKNIQYF
TGTGCCATCAGCCGGGACAGGGGGGAATCCAAAAACATTCAGTACTTC
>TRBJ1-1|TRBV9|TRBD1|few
CASSIEDRGDTEAFF
TGTGCCAGCAGCATTGAGGACAGGGGAGACACTGAAGCTTTCTTT
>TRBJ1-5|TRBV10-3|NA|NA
CAISESNGGSNQPQHF
TGTGCCATCAGTGAGTCGAATGGGGGAAGCAATCAGCCCCAGCATTTT
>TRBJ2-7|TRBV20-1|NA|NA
CSARDNKRDGFYEQYF
TGCAGTGCTAGAGATAACAAGAGGGACGGCTTCTACGAGCAGTACTTC
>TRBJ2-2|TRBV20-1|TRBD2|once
CSARTSGKRNTGELFF
TGCAGTGCCAGGACTAGCGGGAAAAGGAACACCGGGGAGCTGTTTTTT
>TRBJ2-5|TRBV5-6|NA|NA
CASAEQVSVETQYF
TGTGCCAGCGCTGAACAGGTTTCGGTAGAGACCCAGTACTTC
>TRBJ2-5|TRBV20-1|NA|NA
CSARESRGAETQYF
TGCAGTGCTAGAGAGAGCAGGGGAGCGGAGACCCAGTACTTC
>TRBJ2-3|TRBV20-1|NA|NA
CSARPFGRTDTQYF
TGCAGTGCTAGACCATTCGGACGCACAGATACGCAGTATTTT
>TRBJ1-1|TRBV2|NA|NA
CASNRMNTEAFF
TGTGCCAGCAACAGAATGAACACTGAAGCTTTCTTT
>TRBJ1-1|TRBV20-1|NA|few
CSVQIPSDTEAFF
TGCAGTGTCCAGATCCCCTCGGACACTGAAGCTTTCTTT
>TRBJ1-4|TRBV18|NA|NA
CASAPDANEKLFF
TGTGCCAGCGCACCGGACGCTAATGAAAAACTGTTTTTT
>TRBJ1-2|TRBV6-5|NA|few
CASSYLGKNYGYTF
TGTGCCAGCAGTTACCTTGGAAAAAACTATGGCTACACCTTC
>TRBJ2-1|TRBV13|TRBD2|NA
CASSLVKRGGPYNEQFF
TGTGCCAGCAGCTTAGTTAAGCGGGGGGGCCCCTACAATGAGCAGTTCTTC
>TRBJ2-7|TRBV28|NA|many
CASSSPGSIPPEQYF
TGTGCCAGCAGTTCTCCGGGATCGATCCCTCCGGAGCAGTACTTC
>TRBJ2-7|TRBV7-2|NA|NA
CASSKPGYEQYF
TGTGCCAGCTCCAAACCGGGTTACGAGCAGTACTTC
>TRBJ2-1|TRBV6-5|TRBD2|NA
CASSLLAGGQDEQFF
TGTGCCAGCAGTTTACTAGCGGGGGGTCAGGATGAGCAGTTCTTC
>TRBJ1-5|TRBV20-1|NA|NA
CSARAGNRPNQPQHF
TGCAGTGCTAGAGCCGGGAATAGGCCCAATCAGCCCCAGCATTTT
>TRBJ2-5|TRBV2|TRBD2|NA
CASSETSGAQETQYF
TGTGCCAGCAGTGAGACTAGCGGGGCTCAAGAGACCCAGTACTTC
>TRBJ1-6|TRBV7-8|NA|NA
CASSLVTVNSPLHF
TGTGCCAGCAGCTTAGTGACAGTTAATTCACCCCTCCACTTT
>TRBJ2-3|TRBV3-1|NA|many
CASSLARGSDTQYF
TGTGCCAGCAGCCTGGCCCGAGGGAGCGATACGCAGTATTTT
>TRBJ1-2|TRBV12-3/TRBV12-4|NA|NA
CASSLARTWGDYGYTF
TGTGCCAGCAGTTTAGCGAGGACATGGGGGGACTATGGCTACACCTTC
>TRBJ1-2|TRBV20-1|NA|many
CSATLDRSNYGYTF
TGCAGTGCTACGCTCGACAGGTCTAACTATGGCTACACCTTC
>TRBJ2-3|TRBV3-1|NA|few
CASSQEEVAGRPTDTQYF
TGTGCCAGCAGCCAAGAAGAGGTAGCTGGGAGGCCGACAGATACGCAGTATTTT
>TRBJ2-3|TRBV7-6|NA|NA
CASSLSGGTRVTQYF
TGTGCCAGCAGCTTATCGGGGGGCACCAGGGTCACGCAGTATTTT
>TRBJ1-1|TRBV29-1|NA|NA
CSVEVSMNTEAFF
TGCAGCGTTGAGGTCAGCATGAACACTGAAGCTTTCTTT
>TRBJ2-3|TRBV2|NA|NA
CASDVLADTQYF
TGTGCCAGCGACGTACTAGCAGATACGCAGTATTTT
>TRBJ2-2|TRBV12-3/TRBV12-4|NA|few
CASRTRGRNTGELFF
TGTGCCAGCAGAACCCGGGGGAGGAACACCGGGGAGCTGTTTTTT
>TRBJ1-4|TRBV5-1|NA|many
CASSGSGRSNEKLFF
TGCGCCAGCAGCGGGTCAGGGCGTAGTAATGAAAAACTGTTTTTT
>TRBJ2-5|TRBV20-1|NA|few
CSASPPGLLQETQYF
TGCAGTGCTAGCCCACCGGGACTCTTACAAGAGACCCAGTACTTC
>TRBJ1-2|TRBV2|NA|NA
CASLGGGVYGYTF
TGTGCCAGCTTAGGCGGGGGCGTCTATGGCTACACCTTC
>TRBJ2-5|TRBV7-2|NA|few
CASSLHGLQETQYF
TGTGCCAGCAGCTTACATGGCCTCCAAGAGACCCAGTACTTC
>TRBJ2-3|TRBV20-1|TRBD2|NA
CSARVAGVLDTQYF
TGCAGTGCTAGAGTAGCGGGAGTGCTTGATACGCAGTACTTT
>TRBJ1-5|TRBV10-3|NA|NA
CAISDPGQGNQPQHF
TGTGCCATTAGTGATCCGGGACAAGGGAATCAGCCCCAGCATTTT
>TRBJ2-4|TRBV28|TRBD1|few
CASSSPGQVKNIQYF
TGTGCCAGCAGTTCGCCGGGACAGGTCAAAAACATTCAGTACTTC
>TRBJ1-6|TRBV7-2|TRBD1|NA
CASSLAGQGGPPLHF
TGTGCCAGCAGCTTAGCAGGACAGGGAGGTCCACCCCTCCACTTT
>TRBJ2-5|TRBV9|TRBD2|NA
CASSVAWASGQETQYF
TGTGCCAGCAGCGTAGCGTGGGCTAGCGGCCAAGAGACCCAGTACTTC
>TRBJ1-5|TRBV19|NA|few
CASSIARTVNQPQHF
TGTGCCAGTAGTATAGCAAGGACAGTTAATCAGCCCCAGCATTTT
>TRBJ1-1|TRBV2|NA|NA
CATRRAQGETEAFF
TGTGCCACCCGTCGGGCCCAGGGAGAGACTGAAGCTTTCTTT
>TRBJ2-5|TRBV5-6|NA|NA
CASSLLREAQYF
TGTGCCAGCAGCCTGCTACGGGAAGCCCAGTACTTC
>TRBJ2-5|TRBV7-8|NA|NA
CASSLAGTRRETQYF
TGTGCCAGCAGCTTAGCGGGAACTAGGAGAGAGACCCAGTACTTC
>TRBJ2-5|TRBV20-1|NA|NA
CSARWRGQETQYF
TGCAGTGCTAGATGGCGAGGGCAAGAGACCCAGTACTTC
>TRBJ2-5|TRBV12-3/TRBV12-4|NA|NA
CASSFSSSQETQYF
TGTGCCAGCAGTTTTTCTAGCAGCCAAGAGACCCAGTACTTC
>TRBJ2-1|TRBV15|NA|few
CATSRGLDREQFF
TGTGCCACCAGCAGAGGACTAGATCGTGAGCAGTTCTTC
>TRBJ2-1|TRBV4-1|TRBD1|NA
CAISLTDRDYNEQFF
TGCGCCATCAGCCTGACGGACAGGGACTACAATGAGCAGTTCTTC
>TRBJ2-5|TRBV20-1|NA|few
CSAPRQQETQYF
TGCAGTGCTCCCCGGCAGCAAGAGACCCAGTACTTC
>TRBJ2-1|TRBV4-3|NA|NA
CASSPGQEFYNEQFF
TGCGCCAGCAGCCCGGGACAAGAATTCTACAATGAGCAGTTCTTC
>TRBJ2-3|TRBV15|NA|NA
CATSSSRGSWNTDTQYF
TGTGCCACCAGCAGCTCCAGGGGAAGCTGGAACACAGATACGCAGTATTTT
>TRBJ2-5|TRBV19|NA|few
CASSSRLVGETQYF
TGTGCCAGTAGTAGTAGACTAGTCGGGGAGACCCAGTACTTC
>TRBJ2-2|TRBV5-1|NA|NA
CASSLADLNTGELFF
TGCGCCAGCAGCTTAGCGGACCTGAACACCGGGGAGCTGTTTTTT
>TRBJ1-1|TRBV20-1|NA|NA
CSAEGPGVNLNTEAFF
TGCAGTGCTGAGGGACCGGGGGTGAACCTGAACACTGAAGCTTTCTTT
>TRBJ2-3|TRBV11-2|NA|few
CASSFRGLHTDTQYF
TGTGCCAGCAGCTTTAGGGGACTGCACACAGATACGCAGTATTTT
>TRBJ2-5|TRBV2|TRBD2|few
CASTRGLAEETQYF
TGTGCCAGCACCCGCGGACTAGCGGAAGAGACCCAGTACTTC